This TCR beta chain was retrieved from a study of T cell repertoires in cytomegalovirus infection. Trimming took off 5 bases at V and 5 bases at J, with 21 bases between the two ends. Looked up from germline, CDR1 is MGHDK and CDR2 is SYGVNS. The CDR3 length is 17 residues. Via MiXCR, TCRdb re-called the reads, giving one row per CDR3 protein. The sample records fewer than 350,000 distinct CDR3 sequences, roughly 16% being singletons. This clonotype was counted at least ten times. The chain links TRBV25-1 to TRBJ1-4, with a possible D match to TRBD1 (5 bases). The clonotype originates from a human donor in good health (CMV status not recorded). Some clones in this sample may be carry-over from other donors' samples. The sample consisted of PBMCs. CDR3 nucleotide sequence: TGTGCCAGCAGTACGCCCGGGACGGGAACCGTGAATGAAAAACTGTTTTTT. This encodes CASSTPGTGTVNEKLFF.